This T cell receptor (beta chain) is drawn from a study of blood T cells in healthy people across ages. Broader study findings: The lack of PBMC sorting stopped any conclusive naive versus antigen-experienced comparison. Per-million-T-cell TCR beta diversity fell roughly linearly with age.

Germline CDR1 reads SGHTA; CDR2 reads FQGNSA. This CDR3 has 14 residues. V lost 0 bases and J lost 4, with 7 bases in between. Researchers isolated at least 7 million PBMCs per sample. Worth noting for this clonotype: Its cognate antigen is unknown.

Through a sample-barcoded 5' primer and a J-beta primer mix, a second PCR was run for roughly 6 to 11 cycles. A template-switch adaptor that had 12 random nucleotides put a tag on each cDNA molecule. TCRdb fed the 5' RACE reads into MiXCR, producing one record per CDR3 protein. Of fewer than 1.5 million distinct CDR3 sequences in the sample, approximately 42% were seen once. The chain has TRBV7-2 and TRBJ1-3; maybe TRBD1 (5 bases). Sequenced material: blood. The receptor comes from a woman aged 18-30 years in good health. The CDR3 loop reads CASSLAGVGNTIYF. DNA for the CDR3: TGTGCCAGCAGCTTAGCAGGGGTCGGAAACACCATATATTTT.